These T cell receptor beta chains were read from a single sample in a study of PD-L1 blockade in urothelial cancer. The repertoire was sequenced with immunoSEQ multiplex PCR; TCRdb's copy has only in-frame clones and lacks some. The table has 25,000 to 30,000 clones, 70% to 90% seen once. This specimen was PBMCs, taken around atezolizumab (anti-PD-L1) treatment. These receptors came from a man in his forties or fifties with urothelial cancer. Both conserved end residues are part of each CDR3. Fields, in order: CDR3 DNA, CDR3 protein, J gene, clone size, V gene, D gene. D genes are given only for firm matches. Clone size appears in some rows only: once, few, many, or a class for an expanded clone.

TGTGCCAGCAAGCGCGCAAGTGGCACCGGGGAGCTGTTTTTT,CASKRASGTGELFF,TRBJ2-2,.,TRBV6-5,.
TGTGCCATCTTGGCCAAGGGACAGGGGGCGGCTGGGGCCAACGTCCTGACTTTC,CAILAKGQGAAGANVLTF,TRBJ2-6,once,TRBV10-3,TRBD1
TGTGCCAGCAGTGGACAGGGACGGGGAAGCAATCAGCCCCAGCATTTT,CASSGQGRGSNQPQHF,TRBJ1-5,.,TRBV25-1,TRBD1
TGTGCCAGCTCACCATCGCTAACTAACTATGGCTACACCTTC,CASSPSLTNYGYTF,TRBJ1-2,.,TRBV18,.
TGTGCCATCAGTTACCTTGGACAGGATAATGGCTACACCTTC,CAISYLGQDNGYTF,TRBJ1-2,once,TRBV10-3,TRBD1
TGTGCCAGCAGCGTCCTACCGGGGAATGAGCAGTTCTTC,CASSVLPGNEQFF,TRBJ2-1,.,TRBV9,.
TGTGCCAGCAGAACAACTAGCGGCGGATCCTACGAGCAGTACTTC,CASRTTSGGSYEQYF,TRBJ2-7,.,TRBV14,TRBD2
TGTGCCAGCAGCTCCATAAGTCCTAGCGGGGGGGCCTACACCGGGGAGCTGTTTTTT,CASSSISPSGGAYTGELFF,TRBJ2-2,.,TRBV13,TRBD2
TGTGCCAGCAGCTTAGAAGGGGCCTCCTCCTACGAGCAGTACTTC,CASSLEGASSYEQYF,TRBJ2-7,.,TRBV7-6,.
TGTGCCAGCTCACCGATGGGGCCTGAGCAGTTCTTC,CASSPMGPEQFF,TRBJ2-1,.,TRBV18,.
TGCGCCAGCAGGACCCGCGGGGCTTTGAACACTGAAGCTTTCTTT,CASRTRGALNTEAFF,TRBJ1-1,.,TRBV10-2,.
TGTGCCAGCAGCTTTGGGGCCTTCGGGACAGCCTATGGCTACACCTTC,CASSFGAFGTAYGYTF,TRBJ1-2,.,TRBV27,TRBD1
TGTGCCAGCAGCCAGGGCGTCTCTTATGGCTACACCTTC,CASSQGVSYGYTF,TRBJ1-2,.,TRBV7-2,.
TGTGCCACCGGGGACAGGATAAGCAATCAGCCCCAGCATTTT,CATGDRISNQPQHF,TRBJ1-5,.,TRBV15,TRBD1
TGTGCCACCAGCCAAGGAGGATTGAACACTGAAGCTTTCTTT,CATSQGGLNTEAFF,TRBJ1-1,.,TRBV28,.
TGTGCCAGTAGTTGGGGTTTCGACCCCCGGGGCGAGCAGTACTTC,CASSWGFDPRGEQYF,TRBJ2-7,.,TRBV19,.
TGTGCCAGCGGGGGACAACGGGACCAGCCCCAGCATTTT,CASGGQRDQPQHF,TRBJ1-5,.,TRBV6-5,.
TGTGCCAGCAGCGTAGGGGGCACGAACACCATATATTTT,CASSVGGTNTIYF,TRBJ1-3,.,TRBV9,.
TGTGCCAGCAGTTCGAGCGGGACGAACACCGGGGAGCTGTTTTTT,CASSSSGTNTGELFF,TRBJ2-2,.,TRBV6-4,TRBD2
TGTGCCAGTAGTAAAGACGTCCTAAATTCACCCCTCCACTTT,CASSKDVLNSPLHF,TRBJ1-6,few,TRBV19,.
TGTGCCAGCTCACCGCTTGGACTAGCGGGGCCAACCGGGGAGCTGTTTTTT,CASSPLGLAGPTGELFF,TRBJ2-2,.,TRBV18,TRBD2
TGTGCCAGCAGCTTAGGACAGGGCAACACTGAAGCTTTCTTT,CASSLGQGNTEAFF,TRBJ1-1,once,TRBV7-6,TRBD1
TGCGCCAGCAAGGCAGGGGGCATCGGCTACACCTTC,CASKAGGIGYTF,TRBJ1-2,.,TRBV10-2,TRBD1
TGCGCCAGCAGCTTGGCTAGCTTGTCCTACAATGAGCAGTTCTTC,CASSLASLSYNEQFF,TRBJ2-1,few,TRBV5-1,.
TGCGCCAGCAGCTTGGTACTAGCGGGGGATGAGACCCAGTACTTC,CASSLVLAGDETQYF,TRBJ2-5,.,TRBV5-1,TRBD2
TGTGCCAGCAGCTTGGAGGGCACTGAAGCTTTCTTT,CASSLEGTEAFF,TRBJ1-1,.,TRBV28,.
TGTGCCAGCAGTGACCGCAGGCCTTCAATCGGCAATCAGCCCCAGCATTTT,CASSDRRPSIGNQPQHF,TRBJ1-5,.,TRBV2,.
TGTGCCACCCAGACAGGGTTCGTAGAGACCCAGTACTTC,CATQTGFVETQYF,TRBJ2-5,.,TRBV2,TRBD1
TGTGCTAGTGGTTTGGCCTCGACAGGGACAACAGATACGCAGTATTTT,CASGLASTGTTDTQYF,TRBJ2-3,.,TRBV12-5,TRBD1
TGCAGCGTTGACCCCACAGGGGGCACTGAAGCTTTCTTT,CSVDPTGGTEAFF,TRBJ1-1,few,TRBV29-1,TRBD1
TGTGCCAGCAGCGGACGGGACCTTGGCGGGAGCCTCTACAATGAGCAGTTCTTC,CASSGRDLGGSLYNEQFF,TRBJ2-1,.,TRBV21-1,.
TGCAGCGTTGAGTTGGGGAGTGGTCAGCCCCAGCATTTT,CSVELGSGQPQHF,TRBJ1-5,few,TRBV29-1,.
TGTGCCAGCACAAGTTGGGCGGGGGCGGGAGAGACCCAGTACTTC,CASTSWAGAGETQYF,TRBJ2-5,once,TRBV2,.
TGTGCCAGCAGCTCCAATAGCTTTCCCGGGGAGCTGTTTTTT,CASSSNSFPGELFF,TRBJ2-2,.,TRBV7-7,.
TGTGCCAGCTCACCACGGGTTAGCGGGACGAACCCTCTCGAGCAGTACTTC,CASSPRVSGTNPLEQYF,TRBJ2-7,.,TRBV18,TRBD2
TGTGCCAGCAGCCTTTATCTAGCGGGAGGGCATGAGCAGTTCTTC,CASSLYLAGGHEQFF,TRBJ2-1,few,TRBV6-5,TRBD2
TGTGCCAGTAGTATGTCGGACAGGGGCTCCTACGAGCAGTACTTC,CASSMSDRGSYEQYF,TRBJ2-7,.,TRBV19,TRBD1
TGTGCCAGCAGTTACGCGGCAGGGGAAGCTTTCTTT,CASSYAAGEAFF,TRBJ1-1,.,TRBV6-6,.
TGTGCCAGTAGTATACAGGGGGCAGCGAACACTGAAGCTTTCTTT,CASSIQGAANTEAFF,TRBJ1-1,.,TRBV19,TRBD1
TGCGCCAGCAGAAGAACGGGACTGACCTACAATGAGCAGTTCTTC,CASRRTGLTYNEQFF,TRBJ2-1,once,TRBV5-1,.
TGTGCCAGCAGTTCCTACCTCTCGGTGGGCAATCAGCCCCAGCATTTT,CASSSYLSVGNQPQHF,TRBJ1-5,few,TRBV27,.
TGTGCCTGGAAACCCCTCGGCAGGGCAACTAATGAAAAACTGTTTTTT,CAWKPLGRATNEKLFF,TRBJ1-4,few,TRBV30,.
TGTGCCAGCAGTTCCGGTGGGACAGGGGGTTCACCCCTCCACTTT,CASSSGGTGGSPLHF,TRBJ1-6,.,TRBV2,TRBD1
TGTGCCATCAGTGTACTCGAAGACACCGGGGAGCTGTTTTTT,CAISVLEDTGELFF,TRBJ2-2,.,TRBV10-3,.
TGCGCCAGCAGCCATGGACAGGGGGTGAGGGAAAAACTGTTTTTT,CASSHGQGVREKLFF,TRBJ1-4,few,TRBV4-1,TRBD1
TGTGCCAGCAGCCCTCTGTTGTACAATGAGCAGTTCTTC,CASSPLLYNEQFF,TRBJ2-1,.,TRBV7-9,.
TGTGCCAGCACCAACCCGCGGGGCGCCACAGATACGCAGTATTTT,CASTNPRGATDTQYF,TRBJ2-3,once,TRBV6-5,.
TGCAGCGTCCCCACGGGGAATTGGGCCGGGGAGCTGTTTTTT,CSVPTGNWAGELFF,TRBJ2-2,.,TRBV29-1,.
TGCGCCAGCAGCTTGAGGAGGGGAGAAGGGAACACTGAAGCTTTCTTT,CASSLRRGEGNTEAFF,TRBJ1-1,once,TRBV5-1,.
TGTGCCAGCAGTGGAACAGGGGCTACCGGTGAAAAACTGTTTTTT,CASSGTGATGEKLFF,TRBJ1-4,.,TRBV2,TRBD1
TGCGCCAGCAGTGAGTCGGAGACAGGGGGGAGCGAGCAGTACTTC,CASSESETGGSEQYF,TRBJ2-7,.,TRBV10-1,TRBD1